These 9 T cell receptor beta chains were all obtained from the same sample, sequenced in a study of cytomegalovirus exposure and HLA in healthy donors. The study ran its PCR with 60 Vbeta and 13 Jbeta primers. The repertoire was sequenced with immunoSEQ multiplex PCR; TCRdb's copy has only in-frame clones and lacks some. The repertoire holds 95,000 to 110,000 clones, with 82% as singletons. Sequenced input: PBMCs. Receptor source: a man aged 25-45 years in good health and CMV-seropositive.

The CDR3: CASSIDLAGSHSYEQYF. As DNA, the CDR3 is TGTGCCAGTAGTATAGATCTGGCGGGGTCCCACTCCTACGAGCAGTACTTC. The chain links TRBV19 to TRBJ2-7; weak D call: TRBD2 (6 bases). CDR1 is LNHDA and CDR2 is SQIVND in the germline V gene (reference sequence). Trimming pared 0 bases from V and 0 bases from J, leaving 15 bases between. The CDR3 spans 17 residues.

The V and J genes are TRBV6-5 and TRBJ1-4; D may be TRBD1 (6 bases). Germline V gene data show CDR1 as MNHEY and CDR2 as SVGAGI. V was pared by 0 bases and J by 5 bases, with 10 bases between. The CDR3 contains 15 residues. CDR3 DNA sequence: TGTGCCAGCAGTTACTCTAAGGGGGAAAATGAAAAACTGTTTTTT. Translated, it gives CASSYSKGENEKLFF.

V is TRBV5-1 and J is TRBJ1-1; D gene unclear. Germline-derived CDR1 and CDR2 are SGHRS and YFSETQ. The CDR3 has 14 residues. The ends were cut back, 0 bases at V and 4 bases at J, with 10 bases in the middle. CDR3 protein: CASSLEGRSTEAFF. DNA of the CDR3: TGCGCCAGCAGCTTGGAAGGTCGGAGCACTGAAGCTTTCTTT.

The chain has TRBV6-1 and TRBJ1-2, with D perhaps TRBD1 (6 bases). Trimming left V 6 bases short and J 4 bases short, with 15 bases between. From germline, CDR1 is MNHNS and CDR2 SASEGT. There are 14 residues in the CDR3. In nucleotides, the CDR3 is TGTGCCAGCAGACTACAGGGTCGGAGCTATGGCTACACCTTC. It yields the protein CASRLQGRSYGYTF.

V is TRBV2 and J is TRBJ1-1, with D possibly matching TRBD1 (5 bases). This CDR3 has 12 residues. The germline V gene has CDR1 SNHLY and CDR2 FYNNEI. Between the trimmed V and J ends, which lost 7 bases and 4 bases, there was a span of 10 bases. CDR3 loop: CASIRGITEAFF. CDR3 coding DNA: TGTGCCAGCATAAGGGGCATCACTGAAGCTTTCTTT.

The chain has TRBV5-4 and TRBJ2-1, with TRBD2 as a possible D gene (5 bases). V was pared by 3 bases and J by 7 bases, with 14 bases between. This CDR3 has 14 amino acids. Looked up from germline, CDR1 is SGHNT and CDR2 is YYREEE (reference sequence). For the CDR3, the DNA is TGTGCCAGCAGCTCGGGGATGCAGGAGAATGAGCAGTTCTTC. This gives the protein CASSSGMQENEQFF.

This chain connects TRBV5-1 to TRBJ1-2; TRBD1 matches 7 bases. This CDR3 has 15 residues. Germline CDR1 reads SGHRS; CDR2 reads YFSETQ. V was pared by 0 bases and J by 4 bases, with 6 bases of the junction left unmatched. This CDR3 is CASSLGGGSGYGYTF. CDR3 in DNA: TGCGCCAGCAGCTTGGGAGGGGGCTCGGGCTATGGCTACACCTTC.

V gene TRBV11-3 combines with J gene TRBJ2-2, with D hard to call. The CDR3 covers 16 residues. Germline V gene sequence: CDR1 SGHNT, CDR2 YENEEA. Deletions cut 3 bases from V and 1 base from J, with 12 bases between. Here the CDR3 reads CASSFGTQRNTGELFF. The DNA for the CDR3 is TGTGCCAGCAGCTTTGGTACTCAAAGGAACACCGGGGAGCTGTTTTTT.

The chain combines TRBV7-9 with TRBJ2-5; TRBD1 is a possible D gene (6 bases). Germline CDR1 and CDR2: SEHNR and FQNEAQ (reference sequence). This CDR3 region has 15 residues. Trimming removed 5 bases from V and 2 bases from J, with 15 bases in between. CDR3 sequence: CASSPYREHQETQYF. CDR3 sequence (DNA): TGTGCCAGCAGCCCCTACAGGGAGCATCAAGAGACCCAGTACTTC.